This TCR beta chain was recorded in a study of molecular identifiers for immune sequencing clone quantification. Findings and limits, study-wide: Clones of above 20 RNA copies carried over 98% of effector molecules; in naive cells they carried under 1%. Clone sizes that are highly expanded could be underestimated when identical TCR molecules share a barcode.

This clonotype occurred a few times. Its antigen is unknown. Germline loops: CDR1 DFQATT, CDR2 SNEGSKA (reference sequence). The CDR3 is made up of 16 amino acids. Trimming cost V 2 bases and J 5 bases; bases outside gene matches: 6. Previously described methods and listed TCR primers were employed for the bulk TCR libraries. Using its own MiXCR run on the PCR reads, TCRdb lists one record per CDR3 protein. The table records hundreds of thousands of distinct CDR3 sequences, around 25% of them present only once. The chain recombines TRBV20-1 with TRBJ2-2; TRBD2 matches 12 bases. The source is a human donor in good health. Some libraries in this study had Jurkat cell RNA spiked in. Sequencing used naive CD8+ T cells from blood, with Jurkat cell RNA spiked in. This sample's subset: FACS-sorted CD8+CD4-CCR7+CD45RA+ naive T cells. CDR3 DNA sequence: TGCAGTGCTAGACCACGGACTAGCGGGACGACCGGGGAGCTGTTTTTT. Translated: CSARPRTSGTTGELFF.